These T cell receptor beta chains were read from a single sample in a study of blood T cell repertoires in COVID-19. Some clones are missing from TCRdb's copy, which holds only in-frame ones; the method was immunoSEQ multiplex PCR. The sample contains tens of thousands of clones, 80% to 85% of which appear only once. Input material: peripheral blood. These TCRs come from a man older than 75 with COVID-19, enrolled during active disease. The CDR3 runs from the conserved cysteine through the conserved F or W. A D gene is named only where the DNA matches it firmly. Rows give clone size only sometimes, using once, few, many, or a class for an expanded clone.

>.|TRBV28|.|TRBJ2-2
TGTGCCAGCAGTACTACCCTACTCTCCCCGGACAAGAACACCGGGGAGCTGTTTTTT
CASSTTLLSPDKNTGELFF
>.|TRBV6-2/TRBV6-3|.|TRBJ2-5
TGTGCCAGCAGTTACGCTCAGGGGGGGACCCAGTACTTC
CASSYAQGGTQYF
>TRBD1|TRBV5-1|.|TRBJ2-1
TGCGCCAGCAGCTCGGGACAGGGACCCACCTTCAATGAGCAGTTCTTC
CASSSGQGPTFNEQFF
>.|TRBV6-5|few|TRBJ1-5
TGTGCCAGCACTCAACACCGCGGGCCCCAGCATTTT
CASTQHRGPQHF
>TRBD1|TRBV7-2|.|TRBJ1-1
TGTGCCAGCAGCTTAGCCGGACAGGGTTACACTGAAGCTTTCTTT
CASSLAGQGYTEAFF
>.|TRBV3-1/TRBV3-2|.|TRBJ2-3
TGTGCCAGCAGCCAAGATCGACCCGACACCCTCAGACAGGAAGATACGCAGTATTTT
CASSQDRPDTLRQEDTQYF
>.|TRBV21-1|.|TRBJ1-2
TGTGCCAGCAGCAAAGATCCTAGGCGGGGGTCTCCTTTTAACTATGGCTACACCTTC
CASSKDPRRGSPFNYGYTF
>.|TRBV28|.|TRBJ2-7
TGTGCCAGCAGTTTGCTGCAGGGGACCCACGAGCAGTACTTC
CASSLLQGTHEQYF
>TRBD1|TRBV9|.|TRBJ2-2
TGTGCCAGCAGCGTAATTACAGGGGATACCGGGGAGCTGTTTTTT
CASSVITGDTGELFF
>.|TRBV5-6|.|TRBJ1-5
TGTGCCAGCAGCTTGGGGGCAGGGTGGCAGCCCCAGCATTTT
CASSLGAGWQPQHF
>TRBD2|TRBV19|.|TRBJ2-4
TGTGCCAGTAGTGCGGGACTAGCGGGAGCCGTCAAAAACATTCAGTACTTC
CASSAGLAGAVKNIQYF
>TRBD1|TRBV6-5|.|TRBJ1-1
TGTGCCAGCAGTTCGGCAGGGGGCCGGCGGACTGAAGCTTTCTTT
CASSSAGGRRTEAFF
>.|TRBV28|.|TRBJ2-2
TGTGCCACCATACAGGCGAACACCGGGGAGCTGTTTTTT
CATIQANTGELFF
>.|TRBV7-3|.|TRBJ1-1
TGTGCCAGCAGTTTACGGGGGAACACTGAAGCTTTCTTT
CASSLRGNTEAFF
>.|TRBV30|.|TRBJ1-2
TGTGCCTGGATGCCCCTTGGAGGCTATGGCTACACCTTC
CAWMPLGGYGYTF
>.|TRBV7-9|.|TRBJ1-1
TGTGCCAGCAGCGGAACCAGGGTAAACACTGAAGCTTTCTTT
CASSGTRVNTEAFF
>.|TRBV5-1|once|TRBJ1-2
TGCGCCAGCAGCCCTGAAGGGGGCTATGGCTACACCTTC
CASSPEGGYGYTF
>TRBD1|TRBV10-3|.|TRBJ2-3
TGTGCCATCAGTGACTCCTCGGGACAGACGCTCTTACTGGATTTT
CAISDSSGQTLLLDF
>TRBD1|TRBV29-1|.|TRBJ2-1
TGCAGCGTTGAGAGGGGACAGGGTTACAATGAGCAGTTCTTC
CSVERGQGYNEQFF
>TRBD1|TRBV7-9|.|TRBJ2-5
TGTGCCAGCAGCTTTATGGGACAGTTCGAAGAGACCCAGTACTTC
CASSFMGQFEETQYF
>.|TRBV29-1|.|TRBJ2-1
TGCAGCGCAGAGACAGTTAACAATGAGCAGTTCTTC
CSAETVNNEQFF
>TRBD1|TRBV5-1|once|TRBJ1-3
TGCGCCAGCAGCTTGGGTGCAGGGGGCTCCTCTGGAAACACCATATATTTT
CASSLGAGGSSGNTIYF
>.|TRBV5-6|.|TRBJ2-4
TGTGCCAGCAGCTTGGTGGCAGGCCCCCAAGACATTCAGTACTTC
CASSLVAGPQDIQYF
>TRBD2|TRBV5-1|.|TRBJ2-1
TGCGCCAGCAGCCGGAGGACTAGCGGGATATTAAATGAGCAGTTCTTC
CASSRRTSGILNEQFF
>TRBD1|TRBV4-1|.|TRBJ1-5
TGCGCCAGCAGCCAGCCTGACAGGGATAATCAGCCCCAGCATTTT
CASSQPDRDNQPQHF
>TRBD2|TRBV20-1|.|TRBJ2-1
TGCAGTGCTAGTGGGTTAGCGGGAGGGGTCAGGAATGAGCAGTTCTTC
CSASGLAGGVRNEQFF
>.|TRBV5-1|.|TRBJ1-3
TGCGCCAGCAGCTTAACACCGGGGGAAGGAAACACCATATATTTT
CASSLTPGEGNTIYF
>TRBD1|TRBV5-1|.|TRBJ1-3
TGCGCCAGCAGCCTACAGGGACAGCCGAGCTCTGGAAACACCATATATTTT
CASSLQGQPSSGNTIYF
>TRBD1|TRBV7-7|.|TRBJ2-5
TGTGCCAGCAGCGCTTGCCGGGACAGGGTATGGGAGACCCAGTACTTC
CASSACRDRVWETQYF
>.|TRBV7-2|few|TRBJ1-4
TGTGCCAGCAGCCCTGACAGGACTGAAAAACTGTTTTTT
CASSPDRTEKLFF
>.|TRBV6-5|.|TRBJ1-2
TGTGCCAGCTGGAGAGCGAGTAACTATGGCTACACCTTC
CASWRASNYGYTF
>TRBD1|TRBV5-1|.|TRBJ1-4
TGCGCCAGCAGCTTTGGACAGGATCGCGAAAAACTGTTTTTT
CASSFGQDREKLFF
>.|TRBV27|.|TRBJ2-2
TGTGCCAGCAGTTTGACAGCCGGGGAGCTGTTTTTT
CASSLTAGELFF
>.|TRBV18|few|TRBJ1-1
TGTGCCAGCTCACCACGGCAGGCGGGGGACACCGAAGCTTTCTTT
CASSPRQAGDTEAFF
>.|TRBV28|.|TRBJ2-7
TGTGCCAGCGCCCAGGGTGGGGCTCCCTACGAGCAGTACTTC
CASAQGGAPYEQYF
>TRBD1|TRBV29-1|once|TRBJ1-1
TGCAGCGTTGAGCCAGGGGGGTGGACTGAAGCTTTCTTT
CSVEPGGWTEAFF
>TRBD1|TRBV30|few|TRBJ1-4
TGTGCCTGGACCGTCAATTCGCCTGGGGGGACAGGGGGTGAAAAACTGTTTTTT
CAWTVNSPGGTGGEKLFF
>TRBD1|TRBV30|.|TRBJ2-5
TGTGCCTGGGTACAGGGGATGGGAGAGACCCAGTACTTC
CAWVQGMGETQYF
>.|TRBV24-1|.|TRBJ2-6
TGTGCCACCAGTGACGCGGGACGGGGCCCCTCTGGGGCCAACGTCCTGACTTTC
CATSDAGRGPSGANVLTF
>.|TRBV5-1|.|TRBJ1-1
TGCGCCAGCAGCTTGGTGCGGGGTAGCGCTGAAGCTTTCTTT
CASSLVRGSAEAFF